This entry concerns a single T cell receptor (beta chain). A J-beta primer mix and a sample-barcoded 5' primer were used in a second PCR of roughly 6 to 11 cycles. TCRdb processed the 5' RACE reads anew with MiXCR; each CDR3 protein has one entry. There are around 900,000 distinct CDR3 sequences in the sample; about 53% occur only once, and about 20% lies in the top ten. The CDR3 has 12 residues. The germline V and J ends were trimmed by 1 base and 9 bases, with 11 bases remaining between them. The germline gives CDR1 DFQATT, CDR2 SNEGSKA (reference sequence). The data were taken from a study of blood T cells in healthy people across ages.

The clonotype comes from a woman aged 55-69 years in good health. V is TRBV20-1 and J is TRBJ2-3; D call uncertain. Sequencing was performed on blood. The CDR3 loop reads CSARGVVETQYF. The CDR3 region has the DNA TGCAGTGCTAGAGGCGTGGTTGAGACGCAGTATTTT.